This T cell receptor beta chain was sequenced in a study of T cell responses to AZD1222 COVID-19 vaccine. Germline V lookup: CDR1 MNHEY, CDR2 SVGAGI. The CDR3 runs 16 residues. The V end lost 0 bases, the J end lost 0 bases, and 9 bases lay between the germline ends. Regarding the study as a whole: Donor demographics were predominantly white British with a female majority; clonal diversity may be underestimated.

In regard to this clone: Its specificity is unknown.

Some clones are missing from TCRdb's copy, which holds only in-frame ones; the method was immunoSEQ multiplex PCR. The sample includes about 110,000 clones, 80% to 95% of them seen just once. This sequence originates from an adult who received the AZD1222 COVID-19 vaccine. This material consisted of peripheral blood, taken 28 days after the second AZD1222 dose. The rearrangement uses TRBV6-5 and TRBJ2-4; the D is unclear. The CDR3 DNA sequence: TGTGCCAGCAGTTACTCGCGGTTCATAGCCAAAAACATTCAGTACTTC. This encodes CASSYSRFIAKNIQYF.